The present T cell receptor (beta chain) was sequenced within a study of cytomegalovirus exposure and HLA in healthy donors. Unmatched junction bases numbered 5, after V lost 3 bases and J lost 6 bases. Germline CDR1 reads MDHEN; CDR2 reads SYDVKM. CDR3 length equals 14 residues. Whole-study findings and limits: Investigators reported approximately 170 TCR beta chains as tied to cytomegalovirus. The dataset shows that most TCR sequences were rare, while some public TCRs occurred in many donors.

The donors were members of the validation cohort, which comprised 90 to 150 subjects and was separate from the first cohort of 730 or so subjects. About this clone itself: Its antigen is as yet unknown.

Profiled with immunoSEQ multiplex PCR; TCRdb holds only in-frame clones, not every one. The sample consists of approximately 81,000 clones, about 92% of them appearing once. The chain uses TRBV28 and TRBJ1-2, with 9 positions matching TRBD1. The receptor comes from a man between 18 and 29 years old in good health and CMV-seronegative. Sequenced material: PBMCs. CDR3 protein: CASSFNRGLDGYTF. CDR3 bases: TGTGCCAGCAGTTTTAACAGGGGGCTTGATGGCTACACCTTC.